This T cell receptor beta chain was sequenced in a study of shared clonotypes between healthy human individuals. Study information: Each donor's CD8 memory used one plate, CD8 naive two, each CD4 subset three.

Genomic DNA of each subset was evenly split across several immunoSEQ plates. How the authors handled the data: As immunoSEQ supplied junction-only sequences (without quality scores), filtering differed. This table comes from immunoSEQ multiplex PCR, and its TCRdb copy is limited to in-frame clones, with some not included. The V and J calls and the clone size are those of that table, but D and trimming were determined from the DNA. This sample has 2 million to 2.5 million clones, with roughly 92% found just once. This CDR3 is 15 amino acids long. CDR1 is MNHNY and CDR2 is SVGAGI in the germline V gene (reference sequence). Trimming stripped 7 bases from V and 2 bases from J, with 17 bases between. All donors were Caucasian adults living in Nashville, Tennessee.

Material for sequencing was naive CD4+ T cells from PBMCs. Regarding subset: CD45RA+ positively selected. This clonotype originated in a man younger than 30 in good health. Some clones in this sample may be carry-over from other donors' samples. This sequence joins TRBV6-6 and TRBJ2-5; a weak D match, TRBD2 (6 bases). This chain's CDR3 is CASTPRAGNQETQYF. In DNA form, the CDR3 reads TGTGCCAGCACCCCCAGGGCGGGGAATCAAGAGACCCAGTACTTC.